The rows below give T cell receptor beta chains drawn from one sample of a study of T cells in Graves' hyperthyroidism and ophthalmopathy. TCRdb fed the multiplex PCR reads into MiXCR, producing one record per CDR3 protein. Among about 360,000 distinct CDR3 sequences listed, under 15% were seen once. Sequenced sample: blood. The receptors shown here come from a woman under 30 with Graves' hyperthyroidism. Both conserved end residues are part of each CDR3. Each record gives: V gene, clone size, D gene, J gene, CDR3 protein, CDR3 DNA. D genes are given only for firm matches. The size entry is marked missing in some rows and otherwise reads once, few, many or a size class.

TRBV11-2	many	TRBD2	TRBJ2-7	CASSSRSGPPYEQYF	TGTGCCAGCAGCTCCCGTAGCGGGCCTCCCTACGAGCAGTACTTC
TRBV7-9	few	-	TRBJ2-1	CASSLGLSSLREQFF	TGTGCCAGCAGCTTAGGGCTCAGTTCATTGCGTGAGCAGTTCTTC
TRBV11-3	many	-	TRBJ2-2	CASSLDGLAGTGELFF	TGTGCCAGCAGCTTAGATGGGCTAGCCGGGACCGGGGAGCTGTTTTTT
TRBV2	many	-	TRBJ2-3	CASSERGALGILHTQYF	TGTGCCAGCAGTGAAAGGGGGGCCTTAGGAATACTTCATACGCAGTATTTT
TRBV20-1	many	-	TRBJ2-7	CSASQAIADYEQYF	TGCAGTGCTAGTCAAGCGATAGCGGACTACGAGCAGTACTTC
TRBV6-1	many	-	TRBJ2-2	CASSWRAGELFF	TGTGCCAGCAGCTGGAGGGCCGGGGAGCTGTTTTTT
TRBV2	many	-	TRBJ1-5	CASSGGRRSNQPQHF	TGTGCCAGCAGTGGAGGAAGGAGGAGCAATCAGCCCCAGCATTTT
TRBV4-1	few	-	TRBJ1-3	CASSQEPFQGSGNTIYF	TGCGCCAGCAGCCAAGAACCCTTCCAGGGCTCTGGAAACACCATATATTTT
TRBV12-3/TRBV12-4	many	-	TRBJ2-2	CASSLDTDTGELFF	TGTGCCAGCAGTTTAGACACAGACACCGGGGAGCTGTTTTTT
TRBV20-1	few	TRBD2	TRBJ2-6	CSARGASGAGSGANVLTF	TGCAGTGCTAGAGGGGCTAGCGGGGCAGGCTCTGGGGCCAACGTCCTGACTTTC
TRBV27	many	-	TRBJ2-7	CASSLPGAYEQYF	TGTGCCAGCAGTTTGCCCGGGGCCTACGAGCAGTACTTC
TRBV10-3	few	-	TRBJ2-3	CAHRGSGTDTQYF	TGTGCCCATCGGGGGAGCGGCACAGATACGCAGTATTTT
TRBV9	many	TRBD2	TRBJ2-1	CASSVGIAGVNEQFF	TGTGCCAGCAGCGTCGGAATAGCGGGAGTCAATGAGCAGTTCTTC
TRBV14	-	-	TRBJ1-2	CASSQAGLQHYGYTF	TGTGCCAGCAGCCAGGCAGGTCTCCAGCACTATGGCTACACCTTC
TRBV7-2	many	-	TRBJ2-7	CASSVLGSFLYEQYF	TGTGCCAGCAGCGTCCTCGGGTCTTTTCTCTACGAGCAGTACTTC
TRBV20-1	many	TRBD1	TRBJ1-4	CSARGLTGGDEKLFF	TGCAGTGCTAGAGGGCTGACAGGGGGAGATGAAAAACTGTTTTTT
TRBV19	many	TRBD1	TRBJ1-5	CASSGTGGGNNQPQHF	TGTGCCAGTAGTGGGACAGGGGGCGGGAACAATCAGCCCCAGCATTTT
TRBV28	-	-	TRBJ1-6	CASSLWGGQGNSPLHF	TGTGCCAGCAGTTTGTGGGGGGGGCAGGGGAATTCACCCCTCCACTTT
TRBV12-3/TRBV12-4	few	-	TRBJ2-1	CASSSVPLGAHSYNEQFF	TGTGCCAGCAGTTCCGTACCCCTCGGGGCCCACTCCTACAATGAGCAGTTCTTC
TRBV7-9	-	-	TRBJ2-1	CAGRPSTGEQFF	TGTGCCGGCAGACCTTCTACAGGGGAGCAGTTCTTC
TRBV30	-	TRBD2	TRBJ2-7	CAWSVHSGRGEQYF	TGTGCCTGGAGTGTACATAGCGGGAGAGGTGAGCAGTACTTC
TRBV6-5	many	TRBD1	TRBJ2-5	CASSYTETGFGETQYF	TGTGCCAGCAGTTACACCGAGACAGGGTTCGGGGAGACCCAGTACTTC
TRBV12-3/TRBV12-4	many	-	TRBJ1-5	CASSLWGAGGNQPQHF	TGTGCCAGCAGTTTGTGGGGGGCGGGTGGCAATCAGCCCCAGCATTTT
TRBV29-1	-	-	TRBJ2-5	CSVERDPQETQYF	TGCAGCGTTGAACGCGACCCCCAAGAGACCCAGTACTTC
TRBV27	many	-	TRBJ1-1	CASSLRRGPNTEAFF	TGTGCCAGCAGTCTAAGGAGGGGTCCGAACACTGAAGCTTTCTTT
TRBV7-2	many	TRBD1	TRBJ1-1	CASSPTRTGTAFF	TGTGCCAGCAGCCCTACTCGGACAGGGACAGCTTTCTTT
TRBV7-3	-	TRBD1	TRBJ1-2	CASSAAGTGGNYGYTF	TGTGCCAGCAGCGCAGCCGGGACAGGGGGGAACTATGGCTACACCTTC
TRBV27	-	-	TRBJ2-2	CASSLSWGAAGELFF	TGTGCCAGCAGTTTATCTTGGGGGGCGGCCGGGGAGCTGTTTTTT
TRBV20-1	many	-	TRBJ1-5	CSARVGASNQPQHF	TGCAGTGCTAGAGTGGGGGCAAGCAATCAGCCCCAGCATTTT
TRBV7-9	many	TRBD1	TRBJ2-7	CASSFTDRGYEQYF	TGTGCCAGCAGCTTCACCGACAGGGGCTACGAGCAGTACTTC
TRBV7-8	many	-	TRBJ2-3	CASSLWGSNTDTQYF	TGTGCCAGCAGCTTATGGGGTAGTAACACAGATACGCAGTATTTT
TRBV9	many	TRBD2	TRBJ2-1	CASSVDAGGQGDEQFF	TGTGCCAGCAGCGTAGATGCGGGGGGGCAAGGGGATGAGCAGTTCTTC
TRBV2	many	-	TRBJ2-5	CASNSGPGLEYQETQYF	TGTGCCAGCAATTCGGGACCGGGACTTGAGTACCAAGAGACCCAGTACTTC
TRBV6-2/TRBV6-3	many	-	TRBJ1-5	CASNRDLGPQHF	TGTGCCAGCAACAGGGACTTAGGGCCCCAGCATTTT
TRBV3-1	many	-	TRBJ1-5	CASSQGIETGRSQHF	TGTGCCAGCAGCCAAGGAATAGAGACAGGACGGTCCCAGCATTTT
TRBV20-1	many	TRBD2	TRBJ2-1	CSEAGLGSYNEQFF	TGCAGTGAAGCGGGACTAGGATCTTACAATGAGCAGTTCTTC
TRBV20-1	-	-	TRBJ2-2	CSAPGEAGTNTGELFF	TGCAGTGCCCCGGGAGAGGCGGGGACGAACACCGGGGAGCTGTTTTTT
TRBV5-1	many	TRBD1	TRBJ2-1	CASSIGQVGDEQFF	TGCGCCAGCAGCATTGGACAGGTAGGCGATGAGCAGTTCTTC
TRBV3-1	many	-	TRBJ2-3	CASSQIGKDLRTDTQYF	TGTGCCAGCAGCCAAATCGGGAAGGACCTACGCACAGATACGCAGTATTTT
TRBV5-4	-	-	TRBJ1-2	CASSEELNYGYTF	TGTGCCAGCAGCGAAGAATTAAACTATGGCTACACCTTC
TRBV7-9	many	-	TRBJ2-7	CASSKGPELSYEQYF	TGTGCCAGCAGCAAAGGCCCCGAACTCTCCTACGAGCAGTACTTC
TRBV12-3/TRBV12-4	few	TRBD2	TRBJ2-3	CASSSYGGGSADTQYF	TGTGCCAGCAGTTCCTACGGCGGGGGGAGCGCAGATACGCAGTATTTT
TRBV13	-	TRBD2	TRBJ2-5	CASSLIAGGPQAQYF	TGTGCCAGCAGCTTAATAGCGGGGGGCCCTCAGGCCCAGTACTTC
TRBV7-2	many	-	TRBJ2-3	CASSQDLVADTQYF	TGTGCCAGCAGCCAAGACCTCGTAGCAGATACGCAGTATTTT
TRBV19	-	-	TRBJ2-7	CASSFSPGGQSYEQYF	TGTGCCAGTAGTTTCTCCCCGGGGGGACAGTCCTACGAGCAGTACTTC
TRBV2	many	-	TRBJ1-5	CASSDGYSQPQHF	TGTGCCAGCAGTGATGGGTATTCTCAGCCCCAGCATTTT
TRBV7-9	-	-	TRBJ2-5	CASSLPRGLETQYF	TGTGCCAGCAGCTTACCGAGGGGCTTAGAGACCCAGTACTTC
TRBV15	many	-	TRBJ2-7	CATSRENDRYEQYF	TGTGCCACCAGCAGAGAGAACGACCGGTACGAGCAGTACTTC
TRBV6-1	many	TRBD2	TRBJ2-3	CASSALAGITDAQYF	TGTGCCAGCAGTGCCCTAGCGGGAATCACAGATGCGCAGTATTTT